This TCR beta chain was captured by sequencing in a study of control samples from healthy donors and cancer patients. The CDR3 is made up of 15 amino acids. V dropped 5 bases and J dropped 5; count of bases not matched to a gene: 11. CDR1 SGHRS and CDR2 YFSETQ come from the germline V gene. Assay: immunoSEQ multiplex PCR; the TCRdb copy retains only in-frame clones and omits some. The repertoire includes approximately 87,000 clones, approximately 94% of them detected once, and roughly 1.3% sits in the top ten. V and J are TRBV5-1 and TRBJ2-5, with TRBD1 matching 8 bases. The source of this sequence is a woman aged 40 to 49 with lung cancer. The sequencing sample was made of PBMCs. The CDR3, as DNA: TGCGCCAGCAGAATCTTCGTCAACAGGGGGGAGACCCAGTACTTC. Its protein is CASRIFVNRGETQYF.